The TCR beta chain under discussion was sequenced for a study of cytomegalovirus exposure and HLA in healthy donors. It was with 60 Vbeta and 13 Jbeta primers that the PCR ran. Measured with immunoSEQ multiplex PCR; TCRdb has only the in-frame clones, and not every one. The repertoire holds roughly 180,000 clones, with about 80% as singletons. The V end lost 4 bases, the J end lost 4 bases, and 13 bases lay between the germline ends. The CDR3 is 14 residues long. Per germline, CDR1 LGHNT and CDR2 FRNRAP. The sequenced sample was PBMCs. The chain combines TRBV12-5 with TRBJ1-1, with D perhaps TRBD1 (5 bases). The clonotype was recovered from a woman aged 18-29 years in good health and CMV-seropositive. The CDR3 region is CASGYGGSITEAFF. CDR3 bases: TGTGCTAGTGGTTACGGGGGAAGCATCACTGAAGCTTTCTTT.